The 10 T cell receptor beta chains below come from one sample, sequenced in a study of tumor and adjacent non-tumor tissue in lung cancer. This sample's RNA came from whole unsorted tissue. This non-tumor lung sample came from over 3 cm beyond the tumor edge. The library came from three nested PCR rounds adapted from ARM-PCR protocols. TCRdb independently ran MiXCR on the multiplex PCR reads; one entry per CDR3 protein. The sample holds more than 55,000 distinct CDR3 sequences, 75% to 85% seen once. Sample: distant non-tumor lung tissue. These receptor sequences come from a man aged 55 to 70 with non-small cell lung cancer.

Remarks on this clonotype: The junction differs from germline at one of its ends, possibly a read error. The gene calls are TRBV11-3 and TRBJ2-3, with 8 bases fitting TRBD2. The CDR3 sequence is 16 residues long. In germline, CDR1 is SGHNT, CDR2 YENEEA. The CDR3 is CASSSGLADSIGTQFF. The CDR3 DNA follows: TGTGCCAGCAGCTCCGGACTAGCAGATAGCATAGGTACGCAGTTTTTT.

A word on this clonotype: At one end, the junction sequence differs from germline, possibly due to a read error. The chain joins TRBV29-1 to TRBJ2-5; TRBD2 aligns across 7 bases. CDR1 is SQVTM, CDR2 ANQGSEA, per germline. This CDR3 spans 12 amino acids. CDR3 DNA: TGCAGTGCCCCGGGAGGACGGGAGGCCCATTACTTC. It is translated as CSAPGGREAHYF. Full variable domain (missing parts from reference TRBV29-1 and TRBJ2-5): SAVISQKPSRDICQRGTSLTIQCQVDSQVTMMFWYRQQPGQSLTLIATANQGSEATYESGFVIDKFPISRPNLTFSTLTVSNMSPEDSSIYLCSAPGGREAHYFGPGTRLLVL.

Remarks on this clonotype: Its ends do not fully match the called genes, so a read error is possible. This chain connects TRBV29-1 to TRBJ1-1; tentative D call: TRBD1 (5 bases). The CDR3 has 13 residues. CDR1 SQVTM and CDR2 ANQGSEA come from the germline V gene. CDR3 in amino acids: CGAGEGENTETFF. CDR3 DNA: TGCGGCGCTGGTGAAGGGGAGAACACTGAAACTTTCTTT.

As to this clonotype: The CDR3 ends on some other residue instead of the conserved phenylalanine or tryptophan, so this is likely a read error. The DNA is left out, because the CDR3 cannot be placed on it with certainty; the CDR3 is given as TCRdb lists it. This rearrangement joins TRBV6-1 to TRBJ1-1; whether TRBD1, the table's D call, matches the DNA was not checked. Including both end residues, the CDR3 is 13 amino acids long. CDR1 is MNHNS and CDR2 is SASEGT in the germline V gene. The CDR3 spells CANSENLQGATLL.

As regards this clonotype: The junction and the germline gene differ at one end; a read error may be behind it. The chain recombines TRBV11-1 with TRBJ2-5; D remains unclear. The germline V gene has CDR1 SGHAT and CDR2 FQDESV (reference sequence). The CDR3 has 14 residues. The DNA for the CDR3 is TGTGTCAGCAGCACAGACACGTGCCAAGAGACCCAGTACTTC. As protein: CVSSTDTCQETQYF.

Worth noting for this clonotype: The junction shows a germline mismatch at one end, possibly a read error. The chain couples TRBV30 to TRBJ2-5; 9 positions match TRBD2. The V gene's germline CDR1 is GTSNPN and CDR2 SVGIG (reference sequence). The CDR3 has 15 residues. DNA for the CDR3: TGTGCCTGGGGTGTAATAGCGGGAGCCGCAGAGACCCAGAACTTC. Translated, it gives CAWGVIAGAAETQNF.

On this clonotype itself: The junction and the germline gene differ at one end; a read error may be behind it. This chain joins TRBV4-1 and TRBJ1-1, with D unresolved. The CDR3 consists of 15 residues. Germline CDR1 reads MGHRA; CDR2 reads YSYEKL. CDR3 in DNA: TGCACCAGCAGCATAAGGGCCTCCTGGGGAACTGAAGCTTTCTTT. Translating gives CTSSIRASWGTEAFF.

The chain joins TRBV29-1 to TRBJ2-5; 7 bases are a match to TRBD2. Germline CDR1 and CDR2: SQVTM and ANQGSEA. V trimming: 3 bases; J trimming: 5 bases; junction bases outside the gene matches: 9. The CDR3 is made up of 14 amino acids. DNA of the CDR3: TGCAGCGTTGAGCTAACGGGGAGGGAGGAGACCCAGTACTTC. Its protein is CSVELTGREETQYF. The whole variable domain, remainder taken from reference TRBV29-1 and TRBJ2-5, is SAVISQKPSRDICQRGTSLTIQCQVDSQVTMMFWYRQQPGQSLTLIATANQGSEATYESGFVIDKFPISRPNLTFSTLTVSNMSPEDSSIYLCSVELTGREETQYFGPGTRLLVL.

In this sample, this clonotype turned up a few times. This may come from a read error, since a much larger clone is one base off. CDR3: CASSGTPSSEAFF. The CDR3 coding sequence is TGCGCCAGCAGTGGGACTCCAAGTAGTGAAGCTTTCTTT. The rearrangement joins TRBV10-1 to TRBJ1-1; no reliable D call. V was shortened by 4 bases and J by 7 bases, with 13 bases between the two germline ends. From germline, CDR1 is WNHNN and CDR2 SYGVQD (reference sequence). This CDR3 comprises 13 residues.

This clonotype was recorded at least ten times. This chain joins TRBV5-1 and TRBJ2-5; possible D gene TRBD1, 5 bases. The CDR3 contains 14 residues. Between the trimmed V and J ends, which lost 0 bases and 2 bases, there was a span of 8 bases. The germline V gene has CDR1 SGHRS and CDR2 YFSETQ. CDR3 sequence reads: CASSLGQLQETQYF. The DNA for the CDR3 is TGCGCCAGCAGCTTGGGACAGCTTCAAGAGACCCAGTACTTC.